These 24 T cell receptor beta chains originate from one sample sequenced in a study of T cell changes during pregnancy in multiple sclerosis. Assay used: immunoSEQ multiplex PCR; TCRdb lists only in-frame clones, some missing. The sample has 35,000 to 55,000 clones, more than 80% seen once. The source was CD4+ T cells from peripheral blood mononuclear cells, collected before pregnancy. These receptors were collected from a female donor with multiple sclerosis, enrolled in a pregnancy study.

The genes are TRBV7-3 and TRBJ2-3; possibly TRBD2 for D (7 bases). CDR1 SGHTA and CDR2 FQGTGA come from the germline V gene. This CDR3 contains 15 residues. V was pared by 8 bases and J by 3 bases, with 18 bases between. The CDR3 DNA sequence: TGTGCCAGCGGCCGGGGAGGGGGACCAACAGATACGCAGTATTTT. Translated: CASGRGGGPTDTQYF.

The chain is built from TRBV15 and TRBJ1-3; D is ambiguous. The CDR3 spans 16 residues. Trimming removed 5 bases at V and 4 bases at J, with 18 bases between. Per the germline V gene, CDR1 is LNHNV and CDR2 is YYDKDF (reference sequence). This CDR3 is CATSRKVTQAGNTIYF. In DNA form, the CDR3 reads TGTGCCACCAGCCGCAAAGTTACCCAAGCGGGAAACACCATATATTTT.

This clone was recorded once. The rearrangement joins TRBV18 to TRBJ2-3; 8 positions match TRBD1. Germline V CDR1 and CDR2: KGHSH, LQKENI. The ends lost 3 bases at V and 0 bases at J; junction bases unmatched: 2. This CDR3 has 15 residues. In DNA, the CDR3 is TGTGCCAGCTCACCGGGACAGGTCAGCACAGATACGCAGTATTTT. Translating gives CASSPGQVSTDTQYF.

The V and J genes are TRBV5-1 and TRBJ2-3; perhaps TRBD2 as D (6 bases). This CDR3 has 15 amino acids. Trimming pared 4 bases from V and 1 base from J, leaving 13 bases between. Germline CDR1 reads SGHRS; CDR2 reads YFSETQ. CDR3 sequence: CASSLRWGGTDTQYF. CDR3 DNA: TGCGCCAGCAGCCTACGTTGGGGGGGCACAGATACGCAGTATTTT.

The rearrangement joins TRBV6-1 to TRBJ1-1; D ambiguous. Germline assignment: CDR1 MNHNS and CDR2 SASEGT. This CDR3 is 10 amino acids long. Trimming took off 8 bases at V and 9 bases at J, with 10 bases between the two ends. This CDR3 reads CASSQLKAFF. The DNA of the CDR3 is TGTGCCAGCTCACAGCTTAAAGCTTTCTTT.

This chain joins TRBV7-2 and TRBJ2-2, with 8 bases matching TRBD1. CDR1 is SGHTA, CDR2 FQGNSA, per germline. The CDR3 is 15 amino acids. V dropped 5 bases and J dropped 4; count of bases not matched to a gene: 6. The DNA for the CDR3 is TGTGCCAGCAGCCTCTTGGGACAGGTCACCGGGGAGCTGTTTTTT. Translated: CASSLLGQVTGELFF.

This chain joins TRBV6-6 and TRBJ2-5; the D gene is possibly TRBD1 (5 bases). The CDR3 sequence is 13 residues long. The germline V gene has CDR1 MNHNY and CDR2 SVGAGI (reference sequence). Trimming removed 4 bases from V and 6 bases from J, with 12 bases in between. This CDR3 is CASSFRETKTQYF. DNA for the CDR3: TGTGCCAGCAGTTTCAGGGAAACGAAGACCCAGTACTTC.

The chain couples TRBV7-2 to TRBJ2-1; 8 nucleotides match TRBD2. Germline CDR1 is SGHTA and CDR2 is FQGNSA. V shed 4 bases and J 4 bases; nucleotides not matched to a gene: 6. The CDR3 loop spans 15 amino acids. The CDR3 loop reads CASSSSGGYYNEQFF. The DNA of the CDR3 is TGTGCCAGCAGCTCAAGCGGGGGATATTACAATGAGCAGTTCTTC. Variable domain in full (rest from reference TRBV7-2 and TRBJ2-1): GAGVSQSPSNKVTEKGKDVELRCDPISGHTALYWYRQSLGQGLEFLIYFQGNSAPDKSGLPSDRFSAERTGGSVSTLTIQRTQQEDSAVYLCASSSSGGYYNEQFFGPGTRLTVL.

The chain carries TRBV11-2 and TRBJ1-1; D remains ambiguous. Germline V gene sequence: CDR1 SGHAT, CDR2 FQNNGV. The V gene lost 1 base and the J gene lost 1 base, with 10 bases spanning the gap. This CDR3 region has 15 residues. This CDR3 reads CASSLGSFQNTEAFF. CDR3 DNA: TGTGCCAGCAGCTTAGGGAGCTTTCAGAACACTGAAGCTTTCTTT.

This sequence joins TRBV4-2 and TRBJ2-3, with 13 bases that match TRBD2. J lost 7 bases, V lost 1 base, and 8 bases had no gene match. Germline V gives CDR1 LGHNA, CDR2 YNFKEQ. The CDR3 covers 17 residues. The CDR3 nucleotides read TGTGCCAGCAGCCAAGCTTTCGGACTAGCGGGGGATCATACGCAGTATTTT. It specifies CASSQAFGLAGDHTQYF.

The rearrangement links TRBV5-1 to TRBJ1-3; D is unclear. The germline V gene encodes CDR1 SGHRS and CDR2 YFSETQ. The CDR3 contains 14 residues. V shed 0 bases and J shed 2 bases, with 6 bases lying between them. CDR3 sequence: CASSLDGTGNTIYF. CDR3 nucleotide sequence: TGCGCCAGCAGCTTGGACGGGACTGGAAACACCATATATTTT.

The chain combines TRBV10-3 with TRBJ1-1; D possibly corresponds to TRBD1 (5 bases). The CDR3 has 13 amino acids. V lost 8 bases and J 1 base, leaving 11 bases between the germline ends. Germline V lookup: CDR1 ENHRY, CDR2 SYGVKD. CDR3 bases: TGTGCCATCGCACAGGAAGAGAACACTGAAGCTTTCTTT. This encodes CAIAQEENTEAFF.

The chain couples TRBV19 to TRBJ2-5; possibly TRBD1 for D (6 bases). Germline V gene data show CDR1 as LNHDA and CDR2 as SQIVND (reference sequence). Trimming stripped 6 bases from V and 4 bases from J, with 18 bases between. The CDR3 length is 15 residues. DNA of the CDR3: TGTGCCAGTAGGGGACGGACCAGGGGACGAGAGACCCAGTACTTC. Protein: CASRGRTRGRETQYF.

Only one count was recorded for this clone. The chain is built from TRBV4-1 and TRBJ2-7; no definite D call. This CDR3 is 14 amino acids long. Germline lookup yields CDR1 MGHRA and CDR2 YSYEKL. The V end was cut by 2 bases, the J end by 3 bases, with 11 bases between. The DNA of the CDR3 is TGCGCCAGCAGCCAAACGAGGCTAGTCTACGAGCAGTACTTC. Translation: CASSQTRLVYEQYF.

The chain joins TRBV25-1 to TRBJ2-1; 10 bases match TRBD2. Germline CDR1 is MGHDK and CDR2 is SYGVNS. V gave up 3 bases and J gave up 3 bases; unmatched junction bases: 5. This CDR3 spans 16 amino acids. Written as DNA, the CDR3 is TGTGCCAGCAGTGATCCTAGCGGGAGTAGCTACAATGAGCAGTTCTTC. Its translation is CASSDPSGSSYNEQFF.

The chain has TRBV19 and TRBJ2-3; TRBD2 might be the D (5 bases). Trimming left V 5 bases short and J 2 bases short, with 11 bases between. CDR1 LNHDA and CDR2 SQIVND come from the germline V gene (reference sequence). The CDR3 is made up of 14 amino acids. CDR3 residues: CASSEDSYTDTQYF. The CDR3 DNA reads TGTGCCAGTAGTGAGGACTCTTACACAGATACGCAGTATTTT. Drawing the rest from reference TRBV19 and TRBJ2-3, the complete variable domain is DGGITQSPKYLFRKEGQNVTLSCEQNLNHDAMYWYRQDPGQGLRLIYYSQIVNDFQKGDIAEGYSVSREKKESFPLTVTSAQKNPTAFYLCASSEDSYTDTQYFGPGTRLTVL.

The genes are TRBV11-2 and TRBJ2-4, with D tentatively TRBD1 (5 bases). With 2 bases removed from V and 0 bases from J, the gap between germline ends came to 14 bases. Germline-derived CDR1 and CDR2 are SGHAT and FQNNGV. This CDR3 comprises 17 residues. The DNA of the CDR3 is TGTGCCAGCAGCTTACAGGGTGAGATCTTAGCCAAAAACATTCAGTACTTC. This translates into CASSLQGEILAKNIQYF.

The CDR3 sequence is CASSPDRGPSYGYTF. The CDR3 DNA reads TGTGCCAGCTCACCAGACAGGGGGCCTTCCTATGGCTACACCTTC. This sequence joins TRBV18 and TRBJ1-2; 10 bases map to TRBD1. The germline gives CDR1 KGHSH, CDR2 LQKENI. The J segment lost 4 bases and the V segment lost 2 bases, leaving 4 bases of the junction unmatched. The CDR3 is 15 amino acids. The full variable domain, rest sourced from reference TRBV18 and TRBJ1-2, is NAGVMQNPRHLVRRRGQEARLRCSPMKGHSHVYWYRQLPEEGLKFMVYLQKENIIDESGMPKERFSAEFPKEGPSILRIQQVVRGDSAAYFCASSPDRGPSYGYTFGSGTRLTVV.

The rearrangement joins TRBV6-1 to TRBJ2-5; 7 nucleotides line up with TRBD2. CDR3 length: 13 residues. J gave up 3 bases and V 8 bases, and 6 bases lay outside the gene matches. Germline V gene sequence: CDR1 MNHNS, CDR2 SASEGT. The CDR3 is CASGSGGKETQYF. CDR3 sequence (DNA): TGTGCCAGCGGCTCGGGGGGAAAAGAGACCCAGTACTTC.

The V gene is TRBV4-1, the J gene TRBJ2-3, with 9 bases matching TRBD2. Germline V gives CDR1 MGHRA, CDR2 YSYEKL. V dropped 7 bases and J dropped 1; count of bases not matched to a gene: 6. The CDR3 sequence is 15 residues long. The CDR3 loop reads CASMGAGGRTDTQYF. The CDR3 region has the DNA TGCGCCAGCATGGGAGCGGGAGGACGCACAGATACGCAGTATTTT.

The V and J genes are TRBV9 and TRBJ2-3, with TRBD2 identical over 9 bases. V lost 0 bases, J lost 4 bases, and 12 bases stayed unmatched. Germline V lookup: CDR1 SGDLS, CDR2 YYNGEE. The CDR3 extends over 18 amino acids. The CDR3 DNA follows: TGTGCCAGCAGCGTAGACCCGCTTGGGACTAGCTGGGCAGATACGCAGTATTTT. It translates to CASSVDPLGTSWADTQYF.

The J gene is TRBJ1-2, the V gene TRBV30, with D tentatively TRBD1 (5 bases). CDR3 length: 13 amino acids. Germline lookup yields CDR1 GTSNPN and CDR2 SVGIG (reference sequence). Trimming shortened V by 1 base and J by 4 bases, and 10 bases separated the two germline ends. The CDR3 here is CAWSATGTYGYTF. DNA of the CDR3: TGTGCCTGGAGTGCCACAGGCACCTATGGCTACACCTTC.

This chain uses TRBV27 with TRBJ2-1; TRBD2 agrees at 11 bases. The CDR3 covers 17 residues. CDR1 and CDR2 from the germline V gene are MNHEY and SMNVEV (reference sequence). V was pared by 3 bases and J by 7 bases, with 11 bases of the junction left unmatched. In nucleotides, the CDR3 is TGTGCCAGCAGTTTCAGGCTAGCGGGAGGACCGGGTAATGAGCAGTTCTTC. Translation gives CASSFRLAGGPGNEQFF.

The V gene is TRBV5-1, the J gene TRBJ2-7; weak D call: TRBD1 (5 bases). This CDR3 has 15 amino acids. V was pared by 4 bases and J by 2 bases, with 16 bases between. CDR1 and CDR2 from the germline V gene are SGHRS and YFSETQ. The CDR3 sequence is CASSQSSRVPYEQYF. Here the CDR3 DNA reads TGCGCCAGCAGCCAGTCCTCCAGGGTCCCCTACGAGCAGTACTTC.